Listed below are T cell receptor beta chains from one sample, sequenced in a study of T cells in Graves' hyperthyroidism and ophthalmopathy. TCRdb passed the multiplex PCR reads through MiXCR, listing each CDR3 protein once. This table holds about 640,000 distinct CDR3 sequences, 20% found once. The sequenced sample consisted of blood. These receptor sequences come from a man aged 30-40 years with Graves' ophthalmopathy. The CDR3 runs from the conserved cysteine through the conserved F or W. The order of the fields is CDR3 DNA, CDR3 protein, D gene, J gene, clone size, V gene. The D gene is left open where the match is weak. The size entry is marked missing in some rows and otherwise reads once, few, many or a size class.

DNA: TGCAGCGTTGAAGGAGGGCTAGCGGGACGGTACAATGAGCAGTTCTTC
CDR3: CSVEGGLAGRYNEQFF
D: TRBD2
J: TRBJ2-1
size: .
V: TRBV29-1

DNA: TGTGCCAGCAGCTTAGGACTGTCCCAAACGAGCGACTATGGCTACACCTTC
CDR3: CASSLGLSQTSDYGYTF
D: .
J: TRBJ1-2
size: many
V: TRBV11-2

DNA: TGTGCCAGTAGTAAAGGACAGGGGGCGGTGGGGGACGACAATGAGCAGTTCTTC
CDR3: CASSKGQGAVGDDNEQFF
D: TRBD1
J: TRBJ2-1
size: .
V: TRBV19

DNA: TGTGCCAGCTCACCACAAGGCCTGAACACCGGGGAGCTGTTTTTT
CDR3: CASSPQGLNTGELFF
D: .
J: TRBJ2-2
size: .
V: TRBV18

DNA: TGTGCCACCGGTGAACTAGCGGGAGCATACAATGAGCAGTTCTTC
CDR3: CATGELAGAYNEQFF
D: TRBD2
J: TRBJ2-1
size: few
V: TRBV15

DNA: TGTGCCAGCAGGAGGGCCGGGGAGCTGTTTTTT
CDR3: CASRRAGELFF
D: .
J: TRBJ2-2
size: .
V: TRBV2

DNA: TGTGCCATCAGTAGAGGGGTGGGTACCGCAGATACGCAGTATTTT
CDR3: CAISRGVGTADTQYF
D: .
J: TRBJ2-3
size: few
V: TRBV10-3

DNA: TGTGCCAGCAGCCAAACTAGCGGGAGATCTTACAATGAGCAGTTCTTC
CDR3: CASSQTSGRSYNEQFF
D: TRBD2
J: TRBJ2-1
size: many
V: TRBV3-1

DNA: TGTGCCATCAGTGAGTCGACAGGACTGAATGAAAAACTGTTTTTT
CDR3: CAISESTGLNEKLFF
D: .
J: TRBJ1-4
size: few
V: TRBV10-3

DNA: TGTGCCACCAGTGGAGGCGGGAATACGCAGTATTTT
CDR3: CATSGGGNTQYF
D: .
J: TRBJ2-3
size: .
V: TRBV24-1

DNA: TGTGCCAGCAGCCCGCCGTACATGAACACTGAAGCTTTCTTT
CDR3: CASSPPYMNTEAFF
D: .
J: TRBJ1-1
size: many
V: TRBV16

DNA: TGTGCCATCAGTGAGTCGACGACAGGGGGCTTTTACGAGCAGTACTTC
CDR3: CAISESTTGGFYEQYF
D: TRBD1
J: TRBJ2-7
size: once
V: TRBV10-3

DNA: TGTGCCAGCAGTTACGACGAGTACAATGAGCAGTTCTTC
CDR3: CASSYDEYNEQFF
D: .
J: TRBJ2-1
size: .
V: TRBV6-5

DNA: TGTGCCAGCAGCTTAGCAGGGGGCCTGACCTACAATGAGCAGTTCTTC
CDR3: CASSLAGGLTYNEQFF
D: TRBD1
J: TRBJ2-1
size: many
V: TRBV7-9

DNA: TGTGCTAGTGGTTTGGCCCTGCCTGGGAGGACAGGGAACTACGAGCAGTACTTC
CDR3: CASGLALPGRTGNYEQYF
D: TRBD1
J: TRBJ2-7
size: .
V: TRBV12-5

DNA: TGTGCCTGGAGAGGACAGGTCTATGGCTACACCTTC
CDR3: CAWRGQVYGYTF
D: TRBD1
J: TRBJ1-2
size: .
V: TRBV30

DNA: TGTGCCAGCAGTTACTCGAGGTATGCAGGAGCCTACGAGCAGTACTTC
CDR3: CASSYSRYAGAYEQYF
D: .
J: TRBJ2-7
size: .
V: TRBV6-2/TRBV6-3

DNA: TGCAGTGCCACCACAGGGATTGTAGAGACCCAGTACTTC
CDR3: CSATTGIVETQYF
D: .
J: TRBJ2-5
size: few
V: TRBV20-1

DNA: TGTGCCAGCAGCTTAGCCGGGACAGTAAAAGAGACCCAGTACTTC
CDR3: CASSLAGTVKETQYF
D: TRBD1
J: TRBJ2-5
size: few
V: TRBV7-2

DNA: TGTGCCAGCCGGACAGGCAGTAACTACAATGAGCAGTTCTTC
CDR3: CASRTGSNYNEQFF
D: TRBD1
J: TRBJ2-1
size: .
V: TRBV7-9

DNA: TGTGCCAGCAGAGCCGGGACAGGGCCTGGCGAGCAGTACTTC
CDR3: CASRAGTGPGEQYF
D: TRBD1
J: TRBJ2-7
size: many
V: TRBV12-3/TRBV12-4

DNA: TGTGCCAGCAGCTTGGTTAGTAATAGCAATCAGCCCCAGCATTTT
CDR3: CASSLVSNSNQPQHF
D: .
J: TRBJ1-5
size: .
V: TRBV5-6

DNA: TGTGCCAGCAGCGCATATGGGGGGACTAGCGGAGCCTACGAGCAGTACTTC
CDR3: CASSAYGGTSGAYEQYF
D: TRBD2
J: TRBJ2-7
size: .
V: TRBV7-2

DNA: TGTGCCAGCAGTGTACTAGCGGGAGACGCCTACGAGCAGTACTTC
CDR3: CASSVLAGDAYEQYF
D: TRBD2
J: TRBJ2-7
size: few
V: TRBV27

DNA: TGCGCCAGCAGCTTTCGGAGTTTAGGGTATGGGGAGACCCAGTACTTC
CDR3: CASSFRSLGYGETQYF
D: .
J: TRBJ2-5
size: .
V: TRBV5-1

DNA: TGTGCCAGCAGTTCCGCGGGGCTAGCGGGTGAGCAGTTCTTC
CDR3: CASSSAGLAGEQFF
D: TRBD2
J: TRBJ2-1
size: .
V: TRBV6-8

DNA: TGCAGTGCTAGGGTATGGTCGCTGGAGACCCAGTACTTC
CDR3: CSARVWSLETQYF
D: .
J: TRBJ2-5
size: .
V: TRBV20-1

DNA: TGCAGTGCTAGAGCCCAAGGAGGAAACACAGATACGCAGTATTTT
CDR3: CSARAQGGNTDTQYF
D: .
J: TRBJ2-3
size: .
V: TRBV20-1

DNA: TGTGCCAGCAGCTTGGGACTAGCCGACAATGAGCAGTTCTTC
CDR3: CASSLGLADNEQFF
D: TRBD2
J: TRBJ2-1
size: many
V: TRBV5-5

DNA: TGTGCCAGCACCCTTGGGGGAGGCCACACTGAAGCTTTCTTT
CDR3: CASTLGGGHTEAFF
D: .
J: TRBJ1-1
size: .
V: TRBV7-6